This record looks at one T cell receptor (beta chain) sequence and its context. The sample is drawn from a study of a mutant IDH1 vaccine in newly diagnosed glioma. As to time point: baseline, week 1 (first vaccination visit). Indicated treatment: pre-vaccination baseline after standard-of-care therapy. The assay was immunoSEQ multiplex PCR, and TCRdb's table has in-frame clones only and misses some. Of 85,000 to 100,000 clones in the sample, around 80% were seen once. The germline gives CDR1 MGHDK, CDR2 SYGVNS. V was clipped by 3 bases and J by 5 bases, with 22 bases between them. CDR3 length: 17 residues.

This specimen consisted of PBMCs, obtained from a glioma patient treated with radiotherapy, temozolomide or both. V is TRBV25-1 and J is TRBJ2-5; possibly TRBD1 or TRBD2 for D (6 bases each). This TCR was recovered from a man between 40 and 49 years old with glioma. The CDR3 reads CASSDPLPGQGRETQYF. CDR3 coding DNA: TGTGCCAGCAGTGATCCCCTACCCGGGCAGGGGAGGGAGACCCAGTACTTC.